This TCR beta chain was documented in a study of T cells in Graves' hyperthyroidism and ophthalmopathy (dated by TCRdb to between 2017 and 2020). Turning to the overall study: Peripheral blood was collected at initial diagnosis, before any treatment. In addition, the study compared T-cell repertoires in thyroid tissue and in blood from roughly 6 Graves' hyperthyroidism patients. The paper reports TCR Vbeta CDR3 sequencing of 140 or so peripheral blood samples: some 44 ophthalmopathy, under 80 hyperthyroidism and 17 progressor patients. The roughly 100 discovery patients were randomly divided into training and test sets at a 7:3 ratio. Following sampling, methimazole starting at 30 mg daily was given to hyperthyroidism patients, and high-dose intravenous methylprednisolone was given to ophthalmopathy patients. A discovery cohort of 95 to 100 patients, roughly 43 with Graves' ophthalmopathy and 55 to 60 with stable Graves' hyperthyroidism, was used to find distinguishing TCR V-J signatures. Prospective prediction of ophthalmopathy was tested in an independent validation cohort consisting of some 20 hyperthyroidism patients and around 16 patients who later progressed to ophthalmopathy. Overall results and qualifications from the work: Sample size was not statistically predetermined, and investigators were not blinded to group allocation. Most expanded thyroid clonotypes (frequency above 0.001) were also detected in blood, suggesting blood repertoires may reflect thyroid immune responses. In cross-validation, a model built on a 13 V-J signature told ophthalmopathy apart from stable hyperthyroidism with 87.88% sensitivity and approximately 84% specificity, and in testing the same model reached 80%/75%. In validation, the model predicted progression to ophthalmopathy with roughly 70% sensitivity and roughly 75% specificity, a median of around six months before onset.

TCR beta CDR3 regions were amplified from RNA transcripts. The TCR CDR3 was subjected to a first round of RT-PCR using the HTBI primer set and the Qiagen OneStep RT-PCR kit. Libraries were constructed in a second round of multiplex PCR, after which size selection and purification were carried out. Libraries were sequenced paired-end with 100 bp reads on an Illumina HiSeq2000. From the authors' description of their analysis: SOAPnuke was used to process the raw data, with reads discarded if the reads contained adapters or uncalled bases, had a mean Phred below 15, or lacked an exact constant-primer or identifier match. High-quality paired reads were merged with COPE v1.2.5, and unique nucleotide sequences were defined as clonotypes. MiTCR v1.1 was used to align clonotypes to the IMGT TRBV, TRBD and TRBJ reference segments. The analysis included only V-J combinations with a frequency above 0.0001, which together covered approximately 99% of the repertoires. The TCS score was defined as F50 (clonal expansion) divided by E x V (chaos), with BLOSUM62-based TCRdist calculated between CDR3 peptides within each V-J. Welch's t-statistics and random forest reduced 514 V-J features to fewer than 15, which were used in a naive Bayes classifier (R e1071). The public reads were quality trimmed at Q25 with fastp and then assembled into clones with MiXCR by TCRdb, keeping productive beta chains. Records with the same CDR3 protein are collapsed into one entry carrying the most frequent genes and DNA. The V and J calls here are based on TCRdb, not the publication. In this sample the table shows around 690,000 distinct CDR3 sequences, less than 25% of which occur a single time. In total, the top ten clones hold about 34% of the sample.

With respect to this clonotype: Its antigen remains undetermined. A junction end diverges from the germline sequence, so it may reflect a read error.

Ophthalmopathy patients had moderately to severely active disease, with a Clinical Activity Score of 3 or more, a NOSPECS grade of 4 or more, and a disease duration of less than 3 months. Patients with uncontrolled infections, other autoimmune diseases, pregnancy or lactation were excluded. Diagnoses relied on clinical symptoms, serum thyroxine and TRAb, thyroid ultrasound and orbital computed tomography. Ficoll-Paque density gradient centrifugation was used to isolate PBMCs from 8 to 10 ml of fresh peripheral blood. Total RNA was extracted with Trizol reagent, and quality was checked on an Agilent 2100 Bioanalyzer. The CDR3 starts with the cysteine, ends with the phenylalanine, and has 16 residues. Kept here is only the CDR3 DNA, which spans 48 bases and is read in frame from base 1. CDR1 is given as GTSNPN and CDR2 as SVGIG, both from the germline V gene (reference sequence).

The V and J genes are TRBV30 and TRBJ2-2, and TRBD2 matches 15 of the central bases. Sequencing was done on a sample of blood. The clonotype originates from a man younger than 45 with Graves' ophthalmopathy. The base sequence is TGTGCCAGCCCCGGGACTAGCGGGGGGTACACCGGGGAGCCGTTTTTT. Translated, it gives CASPGTSGGYTGEPFF.